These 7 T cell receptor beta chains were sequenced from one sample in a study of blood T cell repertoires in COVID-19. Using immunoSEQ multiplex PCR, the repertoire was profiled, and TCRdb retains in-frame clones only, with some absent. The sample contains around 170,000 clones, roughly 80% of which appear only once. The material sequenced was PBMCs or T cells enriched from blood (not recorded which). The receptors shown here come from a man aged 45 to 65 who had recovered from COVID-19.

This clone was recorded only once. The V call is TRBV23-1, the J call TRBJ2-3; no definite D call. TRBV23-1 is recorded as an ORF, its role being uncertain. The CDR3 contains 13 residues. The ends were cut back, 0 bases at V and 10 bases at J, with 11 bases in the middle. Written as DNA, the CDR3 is TGCGCCAGCAGTCAATCTGCGCCGGGTGCGCAGTATTTT. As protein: CASSQSAPGAQYF.

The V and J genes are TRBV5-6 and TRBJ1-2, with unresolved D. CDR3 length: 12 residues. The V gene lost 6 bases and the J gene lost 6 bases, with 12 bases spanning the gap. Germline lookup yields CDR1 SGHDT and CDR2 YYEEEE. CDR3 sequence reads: CASKTTVDGYTF. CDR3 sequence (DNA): TGTGCCAGCAAGACAACGGTGGATGGCTACACCTTC.

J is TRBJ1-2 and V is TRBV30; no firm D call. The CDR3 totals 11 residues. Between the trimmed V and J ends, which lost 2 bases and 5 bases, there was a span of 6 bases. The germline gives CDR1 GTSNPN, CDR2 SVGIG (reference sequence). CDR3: CAWSRTYGYTF. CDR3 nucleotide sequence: TGTGCCTGGAGTAGAACTTATGGCTACACCTTC.

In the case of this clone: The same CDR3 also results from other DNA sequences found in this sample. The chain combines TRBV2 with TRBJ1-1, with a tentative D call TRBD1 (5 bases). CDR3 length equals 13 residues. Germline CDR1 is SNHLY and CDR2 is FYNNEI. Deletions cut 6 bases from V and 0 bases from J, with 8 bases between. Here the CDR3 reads CASSPGLNTEAFF. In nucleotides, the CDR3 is TGTGCCAGCAGCCCAGGGCTGAACACTGAAGCTTTCTTT.

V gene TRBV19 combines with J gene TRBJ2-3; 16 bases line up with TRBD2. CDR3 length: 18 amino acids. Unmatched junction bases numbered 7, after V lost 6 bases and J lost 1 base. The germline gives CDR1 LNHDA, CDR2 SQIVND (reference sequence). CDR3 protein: CASSAGTSGGDGTDTQYF. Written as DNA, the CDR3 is TGTGCCAGTAGCGCCGGGACTAGCGGGGGGGATGGCACAGATACGCAGTATTTT.

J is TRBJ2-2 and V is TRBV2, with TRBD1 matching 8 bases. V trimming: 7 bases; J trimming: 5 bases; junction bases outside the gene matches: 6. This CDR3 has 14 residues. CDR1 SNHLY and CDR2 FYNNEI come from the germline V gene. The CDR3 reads CASTETGATGELFF. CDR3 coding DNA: TGTGCCAGCACCGAGACAGGGGCGACCGGGGAGCTGTTTTTT.

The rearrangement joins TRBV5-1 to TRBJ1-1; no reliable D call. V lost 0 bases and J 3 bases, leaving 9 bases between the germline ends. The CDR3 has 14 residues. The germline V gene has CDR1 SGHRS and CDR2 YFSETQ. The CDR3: CASSLDHGDTEAFF. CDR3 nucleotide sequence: TGCGCCAGCAGCTTGGATCACGGGGACACTGAAGCTTTCTTT. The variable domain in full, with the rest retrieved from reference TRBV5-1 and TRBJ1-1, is KAGVTQTPRYLIKTRGQQVTLSCSPISGHRSVSWYQQTPGQGLQFLFEYFSETQRNKGNFPGRFSGRQFSNSRSEMNVSTLELGDSALYLCASSLDHGDTEAFFGQGTRLTVV.